The 23 T cell receptor beta chains in this list originate from one sample, sequenced in a study of T cell responses to AZD1222 COVID-19 vaccine. TCRdb keeps only in-frame clones here, not all; method: immunoSEQ multiplex PCR. The sample includes some 140,000 clones, roughly 90% of them seen just once. Sample: peripheral blood, taken 28 days after the second AZD1222 dose. These receptors came from an adult who received the AZD1222 COVID-19 vaccine.

The rearrangement uses TRBV4-2 and TRBJ2-2; D ambiguous. CDR3 length: 15 residues. Trimming took off 0 bases at V and 1 base at J, with 6 bases between the two ends. Germline-derived CDR1 and CDR2 are LGHNA and YNFKEQ. The CDR3 region has the DNA TGTGCCAGCAGCCAAGATTTTCGGAACACCGGGGAGCTGTTTTTT. Its protein product is CASSQDFRNTGELFF.

The chain employs TRBV11-2 and TRBJ2-7, with D tentatively TRBD1 or TRBD2 (5 bases each). Germline loops: CDR1 SGHAT, CDR2 FQNNGV. The length of the CDR3 is 15 residues. With 2 bases removed from V and 3 bases from J, the gap between germline ends came to 14 bases. CDR3 sequence reads: CASSLRETAGYEQYF. The CDR3 DNA reads as TGTGCCAGCAGCTTAAGGGAGACAGCCGGCTACGAGCAGTACTTC.

This chain uses TRBV30 with TRBJ1-1, with 8 nucleotides matching TRBD1. J was trimmed by 2 bases and V by 2 bases; bases with no gene match: 10. The CDR3 has 16 residues. Per the germline V gene, CDR1 is GTSNPN and CDR2 is SVGIG (reference sequence). The CDR3 region has the DNA TGTGCCTGGAGTCCCTTGGACAGGGCTATTAACACTGAAGCTTTCTTT. Translated: CAWSPLDRAINTEAFF.

This sequence joins TRBV27 and TRBJ1-1; no clear D gene. This CDR3 is 13 amino acids long. CDR1 is MNHEY and CDR2 is SMNVEV in the germline V gene (reference sequence). Between the trimmed V and J ends, which lost 6 bases and 5 bases, there was a span of 13 bases. As DNA, the CDR3 is TGTGCCAGCAGAATAAATCTCGGGACTGAAGCTTTCTTT. Encoded protein: CASRINLGTEAFF.

This chain links TRBV4-3 with TRBJ2-1, with TRBD1 identical over 7 bases. Trimming took 4 bases from V and 4 from J; bases not matched to a gene: 7. This CDR3 has 15 residues. Germline V lookup: CDR1 LGHNA, CDR2 YSLEER. The CDR3 region is CASSPIRDSYNEQFF. As DNA, the CDR3 is TGCGCCAGCAGCCCGATCCGGGACAGTTACAATGAGCAGTTCTTC.

The rearrangement uses TRBV3-1 (or the pseudogene TRBV3-2) and TRBJ2-7, with a weak D call TRBD1 (6 bases). The germline V gene has CDR1 LGHDT and CDR2 YNNKEL (reference sequence). Between the trimmed V and J ends, which lost 1 base and 5 bases, there was a span of 9 bases. The CDR3 totals 13 residues. The CDR3 here is CASSQVQGNEQYF. CDR3 DNA sequence: TGTGCCAGCAGCCAAGTACAGGGAAACGAGCAGTACTTC.

The chain employs TRBV6-2 or TRBV6-3 and TRBJ1-1; possible D gene TRBD1, 6 bases. This CDR3 region has 14 residues. Germline V gene lookup returns CDR1 MNHEY and CDR2 SVGEGT. Trimming left V 4 bases short and J 5 bases short, with 14 bases between. CDR3 nucleotides: TGTGCCAGCAGTTCTGGGCAGGGGAAGACTGAAGCTTTCTTT. Encoded protein: CASSSGQGKTEAFF.

The V call is TRBV2, the J call TRBJ1-2; TRBD1 aligns across 9 bases. The CDR3 spans 14 residues. V shed 6 bases, J shed 0 bases, and the junction held 2 bases outside the gene matches. CDR1 and CDR2 (germline): SNHLY, FYNNEI. This CDR3 reads CASRDRGSNYGYTF. The CDR3 DNA sequence: TGTGCCAGCAGGGACAGGGGCTCTAACTATGGCTACACCTTC.

The genes are TRBV19 and TRBJ2-2, with TRBD2 matching over 7 bases. Germline V gives CDR1 LNHDA, CDR2 SQIVND (reference sequence). Trimming at V came to 4 bases and at J to 4 bases, leaving 6 bases not matched to a gene. CDR3 length: 15 residues. The CDR3: CASSSAGVGTGELFF. As DNA, the CDR3 is TGTGCCAGTAGTAGCGCGGGAGTCGGCACCGGGGAGCTGTTTTTT.

The chain carries TRBV12-3 or TRBV12-4 and TRBJ2-1; D is unclear. This CDR3 comprises 13 residues. Between the trimmed V and J ends, which lost 3 bases and 8 bases, there was a span of 11 bases. The chain's CDR3 is CASSFLQPDEQFF. CDR3 nucleotides: TGTGCCAGCAGTTTCCTACAGCCGGATGAGCAGTTCTTC.

The rearrangement links TRBV3-1 (or the pseudogene TRBV3-2) to TRBJ2-3; D not resolved. Trimming pared 0 bases from V and 4 bases from J, leaving 8 bases between. Germline V gives CDR1 LGHDT, CDR2 YNNKEL (reference sequence). The CDR3 has 14 residues. The CDR3 region is CASSQEIGSDTQYF. For the CDR3, the DNA is TGTGCCAGCAGCCAAGAAATAGGGTCAGATACGCAGTATTTT.

The chain carries TRBV7-9 and TRBJ1-1; D is uncertain. The CDR3 has 15 amino acids. With 0 bases removed from V and 0 bases from J, the gap between germline ends came to 8 bases. CDR1 is SEHNR, CDR2 FQNEAQ, per germline (reference sequence). CDR3 DNA: TGTGCCAGCAGCTTAGCAGGTCACATGAACACTGAAGCTTTCTTT. It specifies CASSLAGHMNTEAFF.

J is TRBJ1-4 and V is TRBV6-5; 8 positions match TRBD1. V was pared by 0 bases and J by 8 bases, with 5 bases of the junction left unmatched. Germline-derived CDR1 and CDR2 are MNHEY and SVGAGI. The CDR3 is 15 residues long. CDR3 protein: CASSYSGQGREKLFF. The CDR3 DNA reads TGTGCCAGCAGTTACTCCGGACAGGGAAGAGAAAAACTGTTTTTT.

The chain carries TRBV4-2 and TRBJ1-1; a weak D match, TRBD1 (5 bases). V was trimmed by 5 bases and J by 2 bases, leaving 12 bases between them. The germline CDR1 and CDR2 sequences are LGHNA and YNFKEQ. This CDR3 comprises 14 residues. CDR3 loop: CASSYPTENTEAFF. CDR3 nucleotide sequence: TGTGCCAGCAGCTACCCGACAGAAAACACTGAAGCTTTCTTT.

This clone has a handful of counts. The chain is built from TRBV28 and TRBJ1-5; D is unresolved. This CDR3 spans 13 amino acids. Germline V gives CDR1 MDHEN, CDR2 SYDVKM. The V end lost 5 bases, the J end lost 4 bases, and 9 bases lay between the germline ends. In nucleotides, the CDR3 is TGTGCCAGCAGTCCGGACCTTAATCAGCCCCAGCATTTT. It codes for CASSPDLNQPQHF.

This clone was seen just once. V gene TRBV5-8 combines with J gene TRBJ1-1; 10 positions agree with TRBD1. Per germline, CDR1 SGHTS and CDR2 YDEGEE. This CDR3 has 16 residues. V shed 5 bases, J shed 3 bases, and the junction held 10 bases outside the gene matches. For the CDR3, the DNA is TGTGCCAGCAGGTCCGGGACAGGGGTTGGGGACACTGAAGCTTTCTTT. Translation gives CASRSGTGVGDTEAFF.

This clone was detected only once. The rearrangement links TRBV5-6 to TRBJ1-2, with 8 bases aligning to TRBD1. V shed 4 bases, J shed 4 bases, and the junction held 6 bases outside the gene matches. CDR3 length equals 14 residues. Germline CDR1 reads SGHDT; CDR2 reads YYEEEE. The CDR3 DNA reads as TGTGCCAGCAGCGTCGGGACAGGATTCTATGGCTACACCTTC. It yields the protein CASSVGTGFYGYTF.

This chain joins TRBV18 and TRBJ2-1, with a tentative D call TRBD1 (5 bases). The length of the CDR3 is 13 residues. Germline assignment: CDR1 KGHSH and CDR2 LQKENI. Deletions cut 3 bases from V and 4 bases from J, with 7 bases between. DNA for the CDR3: TGTGCCAGCTCACCTGGACAATACAATGAGCAGTTCTTC. Translation gives CASSPGQYNEQFF.

V and J are TRBV19 and TRBJ2-1, with no clear D. Germline V CDR1 and CDR2: LNHDA, SQIVND (reference sequence). The ends were cut back, 1 base at V and 0 bases at J, with 7 bases in the middle. The CDR3 covers 15 residues. CDR3 region: CASSIGVGSYNEQFF. CDR3 nucleotides: TGTGCCAGTAGTATAGGCGTCGGCTCCTACAATGAGCAGTTCTTC.

V is TRBV28 and J is TRBJ2-7, with 8 bases matching TRBD1. Germline CDR1 MDHEN, CDR2 SYDVKM. The CDR3 contains 15 residues. With 6 bases clipped from V and 2 bases from J, the junction kept 9 bases outside the gene matches. The CDR3 DNA reads TGTGCCAGCAGAACGAGGACAGGGATCCCCTACGAGCAGTACTTC. As protein: CASRTRTGIPYEQYF.

The V call is TRBV4-2, the J call TRBJ2-7; 8 nucleotides match TRBD1. The CDR3 contains 17 residues. CDR1 is LGHNA, CDR2 YNFKEQ, per germline. V lost 0 bases to trimming and J lost 5 bases; unmatched junction nucleotides: 12. As DNA, the CDR3 is TGTGCCAGCAGCCAAGAACTGCTCCGTTCAGGGGGCAACGAGCAGTACTTC. It translates to CASSQELLRSGGNEQYF.

The chain joins TRBV6-1 to TRBJ1-4, with D uncertain. The ends were cut back, 2 bases at V and 8 bases at J, with 15 bases in the middle. CDR3 length: 15 amino acids. CDR1 is MNHNS, CDR2 SASEGT, per germline. CDR3 sequence: CASSELWGNSEKLFF. CDR3 nucleotides: TGTGCCAGCAGTGAATTGTGGGGTAATAGCGAAAAACTGTTTTTT.

For the CDR3, the DNA is TGTGCCAGCAGTTACAGAGACATAGTGAACACTGAAGCTTTCTTT. This encodes CASSYRDIVNTEAFF. The chain links TRBV6-5 to TRBJ1-1; no clear D gene. This CDR3 has 15 amino acids. Per the germline V gene, CDR1 is MNHEY and CDR2 is SVGAGI. V gave up 2 bases and J gave up 0 bases, with 10 bases separating them.